This T cell receptor (beta chain) was captured by sequencing in a study of early T cells in non-severe SARS-CoV-2 infection. Individual cDNA molecules were tagged with unique molecular identifiers. TCRdb re-called the 5' RACE reads with MiXCR, one entry per CDR3 protein. The sample records about 49,000 distinct CDR3 sequences, around 6.5% being singletons. Study-level findings and limits: Anti-spike CD8 specificities were favored by VDJdb matching, whose results missed private and CD4 specificities.

This clonotype was observed many times. The antigen is unknown. Germline-derived CDR1 and CDR2 are PRHDT and FYEKMQ (reference sequence). Trimming took 5 bases from V and 2 from J; bases not matched to a gene: 4. The CDR3 runs 14 residues. The material sequenced was whole blood, taken at baseline. The chain uses TRBV13 and TRBJ2-7, with 9 bases fitting TRBD1. The receptor's source is an adult who was a healthcare worker with PCR-confirmed SARS-CoV-2 infection or an uninfected control (not recorded which). In DNA form, the CDR3 reads TGTGCCAGCAGCCCGAGGACAGGGGCCTACGAGCAGTACTTC. Encoded protein: CASSPRTGAYEQYF.